A single sample is the source of the 28 T cell receptor beta chains below, sequenced in a study of shared clonotypes between healthy human individuals. TCRdb's table, derived via immunoSEQ multiplex PCR, lists solely in-frame clones and lacks some. The repertoire has around 2,000,000 clones, 95% of them found once; the top ten carry about 0.13%. Sequencing input: naive CD4+ T cells sorted from blood. Subset here: CD45RA+ positively selected. The receptors shown here come from a man between 18 and 29 years old in good health.

The rearrangement uses TRBV29-1 and TRBJ1-4; D perhaps matches TRBD1 (6 bases). Germline V gives CDR1 SQVTM, CDR2 ANQGSEA. V dropped 3 bases and J dropped 7 bases, with 18 bases sitting between them. This CDR3 is built from 15 residues. The CDR3, as DNA: TGCAGCGTTGACCCGGGACCAAAGGGGGGTGAAAAACTGTTTTTT. Amino acids: CSVDPGPKGGEKLFF.

This chain joins TRBV5-8 and TRBJ1-5; D remains unclear. The CDR3 is 13 amino acids. CDR1 and CDR2 from the germline V gene are SGHTS and YDEGEE. The germline V and J ends were trimmed by 4 bases and 0 bases, with 5 bases remaining between them. The CDR3 loop reads CASSTYSNQPQHF. In DNA, the CDR3 is TGTGCCAGCAGCACCTATAGCAATCAGCCCCAGCATTTT.

The chain carries TRBV6-5 and TRBJ2-7; D unclear. V dropped 10 bases and J dropped 5 bases, with 12 bases sitting between them. The CDR3 extends over 11 amino acids. CDR1 and CDR2 (germline): MNHEY, SVGAGI. CDR3 in DNA: TGTGCCATCGCCGGGTTGGACGAGCAGTACTTC. Protein product: CAIAGLDEQYF.

The chain has TRBV10-3 and TRBJ2-1, with 13 bases identical to TRBD2. Germline CDR1 is ENHRY and CDR2 is SYGVKD. The CDR3 is 13 amino acids. V was pared by 6 bases and J by 10 bases, with 3 bases of the junction left unmatched. The CDR3 bases are TGTGCCATCAGGGGACTAGCGGGAACCGAGCAGTTCTTC. Its protein is CAIRGLAGTEQFF.

The rearrangement links TRBV11-2 to TRBJ2-3; 9 bases are shared with TRBD1. The CDR3 totals 18 residues. The J segment lost 0 bases and the V segment lost 5 bases, leaving 12 bases of the junction unmatched. Germline assignment: CDR1 SGHAT and CDR2 FQNNGV. CDR3 DNA sequence: TGTGCCAGCAGCGGCCGCCCGGGACAGGGACTGAGCACAGATACGCAGTATTTT. It is translated as CASSGRPGQGLSTDTQYF. The full variable domain, with the rest looked up from reference TRBV11-2 and TRBJ2-3, is EAGVAQSPRYKIIEKRQSVAFWCNPISGHATLYWYQQILGQGPKLLIQFQNNGVVDDSQLPKDRFSAERLKGVDSTLKIQPAKLEDSAVYLCASSGRPGQGLSTDTQYFGPGTRLTVL.

On this clone itself: Additional DNA sequences in this sample encode the identical CDR3. The rearrangement links TRBV5-4 to TRBJ1-2; tentative D call: TRBD1 (6 bases). V lost 5 bases and J lost 4, with 12 bases in between. From germline, CDR1 is SGHNT and CDR2 YYREEE (reference sequence). The CDR3 is made up of 13 amino acids. This CDR3 reads CASSSGQSYGYTF. Written as DNA, the CDR3 is TGTGCCAGCAGTTCCGGACAGAGCTATGGCTACACCTTC.

The chain carries TRBV5-8 and TRBJ1-4, with 8 bases fitting TRBD1. The V segment lost 4 bases and the J segment 10 bases; nucleotides outside the gene matches: 9. The length of the CDR3 is 14 residues. The germline CDR1 and CDR2 sequences are SGHTS and YDEGEE. CDR3 coding DNA: TGTGCCAGCAGCCGAACACGGGGGACAGGAAAACTGTTTTTT. Protein sequence: CASSRTRGTGKLFF.

This clone was recorded once. The chain recombines TRBV28 with TRBJ2-3; D unclear. The V end was cut by 1 base, the J end by 4 bases, with 9 bases between. There are 14 residues in the CDR3. In germline, CDR1 is MDHEN, CDR2 SYDVKM. The CDR3: CASSLFAISDTQYF. CDR3 nucleotides: TGTGCCAGCAGTTTATTCGCTATTTCAGATACGCAGTATTTT.

The chain couples TRBV27 to TRBJ2-2; perhaps TRBD1 as D (5 bases). CDR3 size: 17 residues. Germline assignment: CDR1 MNHEY and CDR2 SMNVEV (reference sequence). V lost 4 bases, J lost 1 base, and 16 bases lay in between. The CDR3, as DNA: TGTGCCAGCAGTTCTCGATGGGGCGGATTGAACACCGGGGAGCTGTTTTTT. This encodes CASSSRWGGLNTGELFF.

This chain joins TRBV5-1 and TRBJ1-2; 9 nucleotides line up with TRBD1. Germline trimming cut 1 base from V and 9 bases from J; bases unmatched to any gene: 13. From germline, CDR1 is SGHRS and CDR2 YFSETQ. The CDR3 is 16 amino acids. The CDR3 DNA follows: TGCGCCAGCAGCTTGCAGGGTGAGGGACAGGGCGAAAGCTACACCTTC. This encodes CASSLQGEGQGESYTF.

V usage is TRBV11-2 and J usage is TRBJ2-5; the match to TRBD2 covers 14 bases. The CDR3 totals 16 residues. Germline CDR1 is SGHAT and CDR2 is FQNNGV. Trimming cost V 4 bases and J 2 bases; bases outside gene matches: 3. CDR3 region: CASSSGLAGVQETQYF. The CDR3 DNA is TGTGCCAGCAGCTCGGGACTAGCGGGAGTACAAGAGACCCAGTACTTC.

V is TRBV29-1 and J is TRBJ2-4; D is perhaps TRBD1 (6 bases). The V end was cut by 6 bases, the J end by 6 bases, with 18 bases between. Germline CDR1 is SQVTM and CDR2 is ANQGSEA. CDR3 size: 14 residues. DNA of the CDR3: TGCAGCGTCGATACGGGGCAGGGGAGAAACATTCAGTACTTC. This gives the protein CSVDTGQGRNIQYF.

For this clone: Distinct nucleotide sequences in the sample also encode this CDR3. The genes are TRBV5-6 and TRBJ1-1, with D perhaps matching TRBD1 (5 bases). Germline V gene lookup returns CDR1 SGHDT and CDR2 YYEEEE. This CDR3 has 15 amino acids. V was clipped by 5 bases and J by 1 base, with 15 bases between them. Here the CDR3 reads CASSLTGTKNTEAFF. CDR3 nucleotide sequence: TGTGCCAGCAGTCTCACCGGGACTAAGAACACTGAAGCTTTCTTT.

The rearrangement joins TRBV7-3 to TRBJ1-6; 12 nucleotides line up with TRBD1. V lost 5 bases and J lost 7; bases outside the gene matches: 12. Germline CDR1 and CDR2: SGHTA and FQGTGA. The CDR3 spans 18 residues. This CDR3 reads CASSPGTGGATHNSPLHF. The CDR3 DNA reads TGTGCCAGCAGCCCGGGGACAGGGGGCGCAACCCACAATTCACCCCTCCACTTT.

The V and J genes are TRBV7-3 and TRBJ2-1; 8 positions match TRBD2. The CDR3 has 16 residues. CDR1 is SGHTA, CDR2 FQGTGA, per germline. Trimming removed 5 bases from V and 6 bases from J; junction bases left unmatched: 12. The CDR3: CASSAITGTRRNEQFF. The CDR3 coding sequence is TGTGCCAGCAGCGCGATAACCGGGACTAGACGCAATGAGCAGTTCTTC.

Worth noting for this clone: The sample contains more than one DNA sequence encoding this CDR3. This chain uses TRBV18 with TRBJ2-7, with 8 positions matching TRBD1. The CDR3 runs to 15 residues. The germline V gene encodes CDR1 KGHSH and CDR2 LQKENI. Unmatched junction bases numbered 6, after V lost 3 bases and J lost 2 bases. CDR3 loop: CASSPPGQGPYEQYF. DNA of the CDR3: TGTGCCAGCTCACCGCCTGGACAGGGCCCCTACGAGCAGTACTTC.

The chain couples TRBV21-1 to TRBJ1-1; the table gives TRBD1 as D, unverified against the DNA. TRBV21-1 is a pseudogene locus. The CDR3 is 16 amino acids. The CDR3 reads CASSKPGQGAGTEAFF. CDR3 DNA: TGTGCCAGCAGCAAACCGGGACAGGGCGCCGGCACTGAAGCTTTCTTT.

The chain recombines TRBV28 with TRBJ1-1, with 9 bases fitting TRBD1. CDR3 length: 12 amino acids. J gave up 10 bases and V 8 bases, and 8 bases lay outside the gene matches. Germline V lookup: CDR1 MDHEN, CDR2 SYDVKM. The CDR3 coding sequence is TGTGCCAGCCGGACAGGGGATCGTATAGCTTTCTTT. Translation gives CASRTGDRIAFF.

The chain links TRBV7-8 to TRBJ1-4, with D unclear. This CDR3 comprises 15 residues. Trimming cost V 6 bases and J 5 bases, with 16 bases left between them. Germline V gene data show CDR1 as SGHVS and CDR2 as FQNEAQ. For the CDR3, the DNA is TGTGCCAGCAGTCCACCTCGCCCTGAGAATGAAAAACTGTTTTTT. Protein sequence: CASSPPRPENEKLFF.

This clone was counted a few times. This chain connects TRBV28 to TRBJ1-6, with 8 bases lining up with TRBD1. With 6 bases clipped from V and 14 bases from J, the junction kept 15 bases outside the gene matches. Germline V gene data show CDR1 as MDHEN and CDR2 as SYDVKM. This CDR3 contains 15 residues. The CDR3 DNA is TGTGCCAGCAGGGATGACAGGGGCGGAAGGGGAGCCCTCCACTTT. This codes for CASRDDRGGRGALHF.

CDR3 coding DNA: TGCGCCAGCAGCTTGTATAGGGACCAAGAGACCCAGTACTTC. Its protein is CASSLYRDQETQYF. The chain couples TRBV5-1 to TRBJ2-5; no reliable D call. The V gene's germline CDR1 is SGHRS and CDR2 YFSETQ. V was cut by 1 base and J by 0 bases, with 7 bases left in between. The CDR3 has 14 amino acids.

This chain links TRBV6-6 with TRBJ2-2; perhaps TRBD1 as D (5 bases). The CDR3 spans 13 residues. The ends were cut back, 4 bases at V and 6 bases at J, with 9 bases in the middle. Germline CDR1 is MNHNY and CDR2 is SVGAGI (reference sequence). CDR3 in amino acids: CASSSRVPGELFF. CDR3 sequence (DNA): TGTGCCAGCAGTTCCAGGGTCCCCGGGGAGCTGTTTTTT.

CDR3 DNA sequence: TGTGCAAGTCCCACCAGAACTCCGGGGACTAACTCCCAGAACACTGAAGCTTTCTTT. Amino acids: CASPTRTPGTNSQNTEAFF. V is TRBV12-2 and J is TRBJ1-1. TRBV12-2 has pseudogene status. CDR3 length: 19 amino acids.

The V gene is TRBV28, the J gene TRBJ1-4; D may be TRBD1 (5 bases). The CDR3 runs to 14 residues. Trimming stripped 6 bases from V and 8 bases from J, with 16 bases between. The germline V gene has CDR1 MDHEN and CDR2 SYDVKM. The CDR3: CASSMTDWGEKLFF. CDR3 DNA: TGTGCCAGCAGCATGACAGATTGGGGGGAAAAACTGTTTTTT.

V usage is TRBV10-3 and J usage is TRBJ1-5; D is undetermined. Germline V gene sequence: CDR1 ENHRY, CDR2 SYGVKD. With 0 bases removed from V and 2 bases from J, the gap between germline ends came to 11 bases. The CDR3 is 16 residues long. DNA of the CDR3: TGTGCCATCAGTGAGTCGTCTGTGGTGGGCAATCAGCCCCAGCATTTT. It specifies CAISESSVVGNQPQHF.

In the case of this clone: This specimen includes other DNA sequences encoding the same CDR3. The CDR3 DNA follows: TGTGCCAGCCGGAGGGGTGGGCAAGAGACCCAGTACTTC. It is translated as CASRRGGQETQYF. The J gene is TRBJ2-5, the V gene TRBV28; perhaps TRBD2 as D (6 bases). CDR3 length equals 13 residues. Germline CDR1 reads MDHEN; CDR2 reads SYDVKM. V gave up 8 bases and J gave up 2 bases, with 12 bases separating them.

The gene calls are TRBV6-5 and TRBJ1-1; D perhaps matches TRBD1 (6 bases). The length of the CDR3 is 15 residues. Trimming stripped 2 bases from V and 1 base from J, with 11 bases between. Per germline, CDR1 MNHEY and CDR2 SVGAGI. This CDR3 is CASSYDRRGNTEAFF. CDR3 DNA: TGTGCCAGCAGTTACGACAGGCGGGGGAACACTGAAGCTTTCTTT.

V is TRBV5-6 and J is TRBJ1-6; 9 bases are a match to TRBD1. With 4 bases clipped from V and 10 bases from J, the junction kept 12 bases outside the gene matches. Germline CDR1 SGHDT, CDR2 YYEEEE. The CDR3 sequence is 16 residues long. The CDR3 spells CASSGDTGTGSSPLHF. The CDR3 coding sequence is TGTGCCAGCAGCGGGGATACCGGGACAGGGAGCTCACCCCTCCACTTT.